The text below deals with one T cell receptor beta chain. Its target is not known. TCRdb's table, derived via immunoSEQ multiplex PCR, lists solely in-frame clones and lacks some. The table lists fewer than 200,000 clones, roughly 92% of them singletons, with 2.6% in the top ten. The CDR3 extends over 18 amino acids. The data originate from a study of T cell responses to AZD1222 COVID-19 vaccine. Findings and limits, study-wide: Clonal diversity was possibly underestimated, and white British individuals and females predominated among donors. Mapped onto spike, vaccine-associated CD4 TCRs spanned it and were dominant at 160-218 and 743-854. When two AZD1222 doses had been given, Spike-specific TCR breadth and depth rose.

This material consisted of peripheral blood, taken on day 0 of AZD1222 vaccination. The clonotype originates from an adult in good health. The chain recombines TRBV21-1 with TRBJ2-4; the D call TRBD1 from the table was never checked on the DNA. TRBV21-1 is a pseudogene segment. CDR3 residues: CASSKDSRQGVSKNIQYF. CDR3 nucleotides: TGTGCCAGCAGCAAAGATAGTAGACAGGGGGTTTCCAAAAACATTCAGTACTTC.